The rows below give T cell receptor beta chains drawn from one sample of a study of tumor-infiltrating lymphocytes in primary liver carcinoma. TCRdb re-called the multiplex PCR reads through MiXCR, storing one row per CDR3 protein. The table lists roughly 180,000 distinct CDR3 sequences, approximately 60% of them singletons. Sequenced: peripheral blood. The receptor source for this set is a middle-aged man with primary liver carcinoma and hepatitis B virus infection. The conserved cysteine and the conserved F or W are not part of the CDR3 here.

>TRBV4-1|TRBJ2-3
ASSRSVGSTDTQY
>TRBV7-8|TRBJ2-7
ASSSRLAGEGKQY
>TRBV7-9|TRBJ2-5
ASSAARTQETQY
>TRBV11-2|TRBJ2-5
ASSLAFLAGMETQY
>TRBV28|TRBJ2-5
VSSDRGRETQY
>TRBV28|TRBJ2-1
ASNITGANEQF
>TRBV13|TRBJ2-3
ASSFAAAGLQY
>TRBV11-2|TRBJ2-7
VSSPISRGRGITYEQY
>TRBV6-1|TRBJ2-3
ASKPGSTDTQY
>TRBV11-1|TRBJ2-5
ASSLERTREAQY
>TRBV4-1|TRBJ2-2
ASSPGMGRAGELF
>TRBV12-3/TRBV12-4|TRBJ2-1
ASSSRDRVLAGTNEQF
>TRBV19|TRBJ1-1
ASLGHSVGNTEAF
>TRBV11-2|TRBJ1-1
ASSYFGLETEAF
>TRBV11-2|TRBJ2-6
ASSLDRAGANVLT